The sample holds many counts of the clone carrying this T cell receptor (beta chain). The antigen is undetermined. This specimen belongs to a study of identical twins. The study, taken as a whole, reports: While abundant cord blood beta clonotypes carried fewer insertions, memory repertoires showed no such pattern. In beta out-of-frame sequences, the excess sharing between twins was weaker. Shared out-of-frame alpha sequences (those common to twins) showed excess low generation probability.

A template switching step contributed a universal primer site, while unique molecular identifiers were present in the cDNA. TCRdb recomputed calls from the 5' RACE reads with MiXCR, one row per CDR3 protein. The data contain some 590,000 distinct CDR3 sequences, roughly 9.5% of them singletons. In germline, CDR1 is MNHEY, CDR2 SVGAGI. The CDR3 totals 15 residues. The ends were cut back, 4 bases at V and 7 bases at J, with 18 bases in the middle. In addition, the sample was reused for a study of yellow fever vaccine responses in identical twins.

The chain is built from TRBV6-5 and TRBJ2-3, with a possible D match to TRBD1 (6 bases). The clonotype originates from a woman younger than 30 in good health. The sequencing sample was made of PBMCs. The CDR3: CASSSIGTLANTQYF. The CDR3, as DNA: TGTGCCAGCAGTTCGATCGGGACACTCGCGAATACGCAGTATTTT.